Below, 19 T cell receptor beta chains from the same sample are listed, as sequenced in a study of blood T cell repertoires in COVID-19. The data were produced by immunoSEQ multiplex PCR, yet TCRdb's version contains in-frame clones alone and is incomplete. The sample records over 80,000 clones, approximately 86% being singletons. Sequenced material: peripheral blood. Receptors were obtained from a man at least 80 years old with active or convalescent COVID-19.

The V call is TRBV9, the J call TRBJ2-1; possible D gene TRBD2, 6 bases. The V gene lost 0 bases and the J gene lost 2 bases, with 9 bases spanning the gap. This CDR3 spans 15 amino acids. The V gene's germline CDR1 is SGDLS and CDR2 YYNGEE. Here the CDR3 DNA reads TGTGCCAGCAGCGTAGAGCTAGCGCCCTACAATGAGCAGTTCTTC. Amino acids: CASSVELAPYNEQFF. Full variable domain (rest looked up from reference TRBV9 and TRBJ2-1): DSGVTQTPKHLITATGQRVTLRCSPRSGDLSVYWYQQSLDQGLQFLIQYYNGEERAKGNILERFSAQQFPDLHSELNLSSLELGDSALYFCASSVELAPYNEQFFGPGTRLTVL.

This chain links TRBV5-4 with TRBJ1-6, with 10 positions matching TRBD1. Unmatched junction bases numbered 11, after V lost 4 bases and J lost 10 bases. Germline V lookup: CDR1 SGHNT, CDR2 YYREEE (reference sequence). The CDR3 sequence is 16 residues long. CDR3 DNA sequence: TGTGCCAGCAGCCAATACCGGGACAGGGGACGGTCACCCCTCCACTTT. It translates to CASSQYRDRGRSPLHF.

The CDR3 DNA follows: TGCGCCAGCAGCCAAAATGGAGGACAGAGCGAGCAGTACTTC. It encodes CASSQNGGQSEQYF. The chain links TRBV4-3 to TRBJ2-7; D perhaps matches TRBD1 (6 bases). V lost 2 bases and J lost 6, with 14 bases in between. Germline CDR1 reads LGHNA; CDR2 reads YSLEER. The CDR3 covers 14 residues.

The CDR3, as DNA: TGTGCCAGCCCTAGGGGAGCGGGAGGCTATGAGCAGTTCTTC. This translates into CASPRGAGGYEQFF. This chain links TRBV2 with TRBJ2-1, with 9 bases lining up with TRBD2. Germline V CDR1 and CDR2: SNHLY, FYNNEI. Trimming removed 8 bases from V and 8 bases from J; junction bases left unmatched: 10. CDR3 length equals 14 residues.

The J gene is TRBJ2-7, the V gene TRBV4-3; D may be TRBD2 (5 bases). The germline V gene has CDR1 LGHNA and CDR2 YSLEER. The CDR3 loop spans 17 amino acids. Trimming removed 0 bases at V and 4 bases at J, with 19 bases between. The CDR3 protein is CASSQDWFPQADYEQYF. Written as DNA, the CDR3 is TGCGCCAGCAGCCAAGATTGGTTTCCCCAAGCGGATTACGAGCAGTACTTC.

The J gene is TRBJ1-5, the V gene TRBV7-3, with a tentative D call TRBD1 (6 bases). Trimming shortened V by 7 bases and J by 6 bases, and 16 bases separated the two germline ends. The CDR3 is made up of 14 amino acids. Germline V gene sequence: CDR1 SGHTA, CDR2 FQGTGA. The CDR3 region has the DNA TGTGCCAGCAAGAGCGGGGGCAGGTCTCAGCCCCAGCATTTT. The encoded protein is CASKSGGRSQPQHF.

The genes are TRBV12-5 and TRBJ1-4; TRBD1 matches at 7 bases. With V trimmed by 2 bases and J by 4 bases, 4 bases remained unmatched. This CDR3 has 15 amino acids. The germline V gene encodes CDR1 LGHNT and CDR2 FRNRAP. CDR3 bases: TGTGCTAGTGGTTTGACCGGGACAGATAATGAAAAACTGTTTTTT. Its protein product is CASGLTGTDNEKLFF. The full variable domain, completed using reference TRBV12-5 and TRBJ1-4, is DARVTQTPRHKVTEMGQEVTMRCQPILGHNTVFWYRQTMMQGLELLAYFRNRAPLDDSGMPKDRFSAEMPDATLATLKIQPSEPRDSAVYFCASGLTGTDNEKLFFGSGTQLSVL.

This clone was seen only once. This sequence joins TRBV11-2 and TRBJ1-1; unclear D gene. The CDR3 covers 13 residues. Germline assignment: CDR1 SGHAT and CDR2 FQNNGV. V was pared by 0 bases and J by 4 bases, with 6 bases between. This CDR3 reads CASSLDMSTEAFF. CDR3 in DNA: TGTGCCAGCAGCTTAGATATGTCCACTGAAGCTTTCTTT.

This chain uses TRBV9 with TRBJ2-7; TRBD2 agrees at 8 bases. The length of the CDR3 is 15 residues. V lost 4 bases, J lost 7 bases, and 13 bases stayed unmatched. Germline-derived CDR1 and CDR2 are SGDLS and YYNGEE. The CDR3 bases are TGTGCCAGCAGCCCCCGGGGGGGGACATCTTGGGAGCAGTACTTC. It codes for CASSPRGGTSWEQYF.

CDR3 sequence reads: CASSPDRGKNTEAFF. CDR3 in DNA: TGTGCCAGCTCACCGGACAGGGGGAAGAACACTGAAGCTTTCTTT. The chain uses TRBV18 and TRBJ1-1, with 10 bases identical to TRBD1. This CDR3 is built from 15 residues. V lost 3 bases and J lost 1; bases outside the gene matches: 2. Germline CDR1 is KGHSH and CDR2 is LQKENI.

The genes are TRBV11-2 and TRBJ2-5, with 10 nucleotides matching TRBD1. Losses at the gene ends were 1 base for V and 6 bases for J; bases not matched to a gene: 5. The CDR3 consists of 15 residues. The germline V gene has CDR1 SGHAT and CDR2 FQNNGV. DNA of the CDR3: TGTGCCAGCAGCTTAGGGACAGGGGGGTTGCAGACCCAGTACTTC. Encoded protein: CASSLGTGGLQTQYF.

This sequence joins TRBV5-4 and TRBJ2-7, with 8 nucleotides matching TRBD1. V gave up 6 bases and J gave up 0 bases; unmatched junction bases: 8. This CDR3 has 15 amino acids. CDR1 and CDR2 from the germline V gene are SGHNT and YYREEE (reference sequence). In DNA, the CDR3 is TGTGCCAGCAACCCAGGACAGGGTAGCTCCTACGAGCAGTACTTC. The encoded protein is CASNPGQGSSYEQYF.

V is TRBV24-1 and J is TRBJ1-1, with D maybe TRBD1 (6 bases). Germline V CDR1 and CDR2: KGHDR, SFDVKD. This CDR3 spans 14 amino acids. V lost 4 bases to trimming and J lost 5 bases, with 13 bases between them. The CDR3 loop is CATSEPDSGTEAFF. The CDR3 coding sequence is TGTGCCACCAGTGAACCGGACAGCGGTACTGAAGCTTTCTTT.

This chain links TRBV6-5 with TRBJ2-7, with 9 bases matching TRBD1. CDR3 length equals 12 residues. The trim removed 6 bases at V and 6 bases at J, leaving 3 bases unmatched. CDR1 is MNHEY and CDR2 is SVGAGI in the germline V gene. The CDR3 region is CASRDRGSEQYF. The CDR3 DNA follows: TGTGCCAGCAGGGACAGGGGATCCGAGCAGTACTTC.

The V gene is TRBV6-5, the J gene TRBJ2-3, with 7 bases matching TRBD2. The ends lost 2 bases at V and 6 bases at J; junction bases unmatched: 8. There are 15 residues in the CDR3. Germline CDR1 reads MNHEY; CDR2 reads SVGAGI. The CDR3 DNA reads as TGTGCCAGCAGTTACGGGGGGAGGGCTTTCGATACGCAGTATTTT. Its protein is CASSYGGRAFDTQYF.

The V and J genes are TRBV7-9 and TRBJ2-5; the D gene is possibly TRBD2 (6 bases). Trimming removed 0 bases at V and 5 bases at J, with 13 bases between. Germline CDR1 and CDR2: SEHNR and FQNEAQ (reference sequence). CDR3 length equals 15 residues. In DNA form, the CDR3 reads TGTGCCAGCAGCTTAGCGGGCGGGATAGGGGAGACCCAGTACTTC. Protein: CASSLAGGIGETQYF.

The chain recombines TRBV28 with TRBJ1-2; D possibly corresponds to TRBD1 (5 bases). Germline V CDR1 and CDR2: MDHEN, SYDVKM. CDR3 size: 15 residues. The V end lost 2 bases, the J end lost 3 bases, and 13 bases lay between the germline ends. This CDR3 reads CASSLRQWYYYGYTF. The CDR3 nucleotides are TGTGCCAGCAGTTTACGACAGTGGTACTACTATGGCTACACCTTC.

This clone was counted between two and nine times. The germline gene is not matched at one end of the junction; a read error may be the cause. CDR3 nucleotide sequence: TGTGCTAGCAGCAACGACAGGGTAGGCGAGCAGTACTTC. It is translated as CASSNDRVGEQYF. The V call is TRBV7-7, the J call TRBJ2-7, with 7 bases lining up with TRBD1. The CDR3 extends over 13 amino acids. Germline V CDR1 and CDR2: SSHAT, FNYEAQ (reference sequence).

V and J are TRBV2 and TRBJ1-2; maybe TRBD1 (6 bases). Germline V CDR1 and CDR2: SNHLY, FYNNEI. This CDR3 has 11 residues. The CDR3 sequence is CVSGANYGYTF. CDR3 in DNA: TGTGTCTCAGGGGCTAACTATGGCTACACCTTC.